The entry that follows covers one T cell receptor beta chain sequence. Its antigen is not identified. The data originate from a study of multiple sclerosis patients with progressive multifocal leukoencephalopathy. Only in-frame clones appear in the TCRdb table, and some are missing; sequencing was by immunoSEQ multiplex PCR. The profile shows tens of thousands of clones, around 91% of them singletons. Trimming took 5 bases from V and 2 from J, leaving 13 bases between them. Per the germline V gene, CDR1 is MNHEY and CDR2 is SMNVEV (reference sequence). CDR3 length equals 14 residues. General study findings and limits: Lower normalized Shannon entropy suggested reduced TRB diversity in most PML patients.

Time point given: before natalizumab initiation. Prior interferon beta treatment was universal, and the PML patients were all female. The gene calls are TRBV27 and TRBJ2-7; D may be TRBD2 (5 bases). This TCR was recovered from a human donor with multiple sclerosis. Input material: PBMCs. CDR3 amino acids: CASSERDLTYEQYF. The CDR3 region has the DNA TGTGCCAGCAGTGAGAGGGATTTAACCTACGAGCAGTACTTC.